These 30 T cell receptor beta chains came from one sample sequenced in a study of human T cells and chemical hapten exposure. Time point noted: patch test 1, 2 weeks after DPC sensitization. Treatment of the sample: therapeutic diphenylcyclopropenone sensitization with weekly scalp DPC. Each CDR3 protein gets one entry after TCRdb re-called the RACE reads with MiXCR. The sample carries about 120,000 distinct CDR3 sequences, approximately 15% recorded once. This material consisted of whole blood, taken in connection with sensitization to the hapten diphenylcyclopropenone (DPC). Receptor source: a man between 18 and 35 years old with alopecia areata. Some clones in this sample may be carry-over from other donors' samples.

This clonotype was counted between two and nine times. The chain joins TRBV18 to TRBJ2-5; 12 bases agree with TRBD1. The CDR3 loop spans 20 amino acids. After removal of 2 bases from V and 0 bases from J, the junction contained 13 bases not matched to a gene. Germline CDR1 KGHSH, CDR2 LQKENI. CDR3 amino acids: CASSPRRDRGLLRYQETQYF. The CDR3 DNA follows: TGTGCCAGCTCACCAAGGAGGGACAGGGGGCTTCTCAGGTACCAAGAGACCCAGTACTTC.

The V call is TRBV7-9, the J call TRBJ1-2; the D is unclear. The CDR3 runs 13 residues. Between the trimmed V and J ends, which lost 4 bases and 2 bases, there was a span of 8 bases. The germline V gene has CDR1 SEHNR and CDR2 FQNEAQ (reference sequence). The CDR3 DNA reads TGTGCCAGCAGCTCACACACGAACTATGGCTACACCTTC. Residues: CASSSHTNYGYTF.

This clonotype showed up many times. This rearrangement joins TRBV6-4 to TRBJ2-2; D remains ambiguous. V gave up 2 bases and J gave up 3 bases, with 4 bases separating them. Germline V gene lookup returns CDR1 MRHNA and CDR2 SNTAGT. This CDR3 is built from 13 residues. For the CDR3, the DNA is TGTGCCAGCAGTGACAGGGACACCGGGGAGCTGTTTTTT. Amino acid sequence: CASSDRDTGELFF.

This clonotype was counted a few times. This chain links TRBV7-3 with TRBJ2-5; 12 bases align to TRBD2. The CDR3 length is 15 residues. In germline, CDR1 is SGHTA, CDR2 FQGTGA. J was trimmed by 4 bases and V by 9 bases; bases with no gene match: 9. As DNA, the CDR3 is TGTGCCAGTAACCCCGGACTAGCGGGGCCAGAGACCCAGTACTTC. Its protein product is CASNPGLAGPETQYF.

The genes are TRBV7-9 and TRBJ1-5; D may be TRBD1 (5 bases). The CDR3 sequence is 13 residues long. CDR1 and CDR2 (germline): SEHNR, FQNEAQ (reference sequence). Trimming cost V 5 bases and J 5 bases, with 10 bases left between them. In DNA form, the CDR3 reads TGTGCCAGCAGCCGGCCGGGACATCAGCCCCAGCATTTT. Residues: CASSRPGHQPQHF. Drawing the rest from reference TRBV7-9 and TRBJ1-5, the complete variable domain is DTGVSQNPRHKITKRGQNVTFRCDPISEHNRLYWYRQTLGQGPEFLTYFQNEAQLEKSRLLSDRFSAERPKGSFSTLEIQRTEQGDSAMYLCASSRPGHQPQHFGDGTRLSIL.

V gene TRBV10-3 combines with J gene TRBJ2-2; D possibly corresponds to TRBD1 (5 bases). CDR3 length: 15 amino acids. Trimming took off 2 bases at V and 4 bases at J, with 11 bases between the two ends. CDR1 ENHRY and CDR2 SYGVKD come from the germline V gene. CDR3 in amino acids: CAISEKGAVTGELFF. CDR3 coding DNA: TGTGCCATCAGTGAGAAAGGGGCGGTCACCGGGGAGCTGTTTTTT.

This clonotype was detected only a few times. This chain uses TRBV20-1 with TRBJ2-7; 7 bases are a match to TRBD1. V lost 6 bases to trimming and J lost 7 bases; unmatched junction nucleotides: 15. The CDR3 is made up of 14 amino acids. Germline CDR1 DFQATT, CDR2 SNEGSKA (reference sequence). The CDR3 nucleotides read TGCAGTGCCGCGACAGGGTCAAAAGCGGTTGAGCAGTACTTC. Residues: CSAATGSKAVEQYF.

This rearrangement joins TRBV4-1 to TRBJ1-2; weak D call: TRBD1 (5 bases). From germline, CDR1 is MGHRA and CDR2 YSYEKL. Trimming stripped 1 base from V and 8 bases from J, with 17 bases between. This CDR3 comprises 15 residues. The CDR3 loop reads CASSQGTGSDKGYTF. CDR3 bases: TGCGCCAGCAGCCAAGGCACAGGCTCAGATAAGGGCTACACCTTC.

CDR3 amino acids: CASRTTGFSNQPQHF. CDR3 sequence (DNA): TGTGCCAGCAGGACTACAGGCTTTAGCAATCAGCCCCAGCATTTT. The rearrangement joins TRBV6-5 to TRBJ1-5; possible D gene TRBD1, 5 bases. V lost 6 bases to trimming and J lost 0 bases, with 12 bases between them. CDR3 length equals 15 residues. CDR1 MNHEY and CDR2 SVGAGI come from the germline V gene.

J is TRBJ1-1 and V is TRBV6-4, with D possibly matching TRBD1 (6 bases). The germline gives CDR1 MRHNA, CDR2 SNTAGT. V was cut by 1 base and J by 5 bases, with 17 bases left in between. The CDR3 consists of 16 residues. The chain's CDR3 is CASSDFPGASGTEAFF. DNA of the CDR3: TGTGCCAGCAGTGACTTTCCGGGGGCGAGTGGGACTGAAGCTTTCTTT.

This clonotype has a handful of counts. V gene TRBV11-1 combines with J gene TRBJ1-1; D call uncertain. The CDR3 runs 16 residues. Germline assignment: CDR1 SGHAT and CDR2 FQDESV (reference sequence). The V end lost 5 bases, the J end lost 1 base, and 17 bases lay between the germline ends. The CDR3 bases are TGTGCCAGCAGCCCCCTTTTTGAAGACCCGAACACTGAAGCTTTCTTT. It encodes CASSPLFEDPNTEAFF.

The table lists this clonotype with a few counts. The rearrangement uses TRBV7-2 and TRBJ1-6; D remains ambiguous. The CDR3 covers 12 residues. Germline CDR1 is SGHTA and CDR2 is FQGNSA. V dropped 2 bases and J dropped 4 bases, with 0 bases sitting between them. As DNA, the CDR3 is TGTGCCAGCAGCTTATATAATTCACCCCTCCACTTT. It is translated as CASSLYNSPLHF.

V usage is TRBV7-4 and J usage is TRBJ2-7; D gene ambiguous. V was trimmed by 3 bases and J by 2 bases, leaving 8 bases between them. Germline V CDR1 and CDR2: SGHVT, SQSDAQ. CDR3 length equals 13 residues. CDR3: CASSLCLTYEQYV. The DNA of the CDR3 is TGTGCCAGCAGCTTGTGCCTCACCTACGAGCAGTACGTC.

There are a few counts of this clonotype. The gene calls are TRBV7-2 and TRBJ2-1; the D is unclear. Germline CDR1 is SGHTA and CDR2 is FQGNSA. The CDR3 extends over 13 amino acids. Trimming shortened V by 0 bases and J by 6 bases, and 6 bases separated the two germline ends. The CDR3 spells CASSLAHFNEQFF. The CDR3 coding sequence is TGTGCCAGCAGCTTAGCCCACTTCAATGAGCAGTTCTTC. Full variable domain (remainder filled in from reference TRBV7-2 and TRBJ2-1): GAGVSQSPSNKVTEKGKDVELRCDPISGHTALYWYRQSLGQGLEFLIYFQGNSAPDKSGLPSDRFSAERTGGSVSTLTIQRTQQEDSAVYLCASSLAHFNEQFFGPGTRLTVL.

Only a few counts were recorded for this clonotype. The chain has TRBV11-2 and TRBJ2-7, with 8 bases aligning to TRBD1. Germline trimming cut 1 base from V and 6 bases from J; bases unmatched to any gene: 8. CDR3 length: 15 residues. Germline CDR1 reads SGHAT; CDR2 reads FQNNGV. The CDR3 DNA reads as TGTGCCAGCAGCTTAGTCGGGACAGGAGGCGGCGAGCAGTACTTC. Its protein is CASSLVGTGGGEQYF. Supplemented by reference TRBV11-2 and TRBJ2-7, the full variable domain reads EAGVAQSPRYKIIEKRQSVAFWCNPISGHATLYWYQQILGQGPKLLIQFQNNGVVDDSQLPKDRFSAERLKGVDSTLKIQPAKLEDSAVYLCASSLVGTGGGEQYFGPGTRLTVT.

This sequence joins TRBV28 and TRBJ2-2; 8 nucleotides align to TRBD1. The J segment lost 5 bases and the V segment lost 2 bases, leaving 1 base of the junction unmatched. The CDR3 covers 14 residues. Germline V gene lookup returns CDR1 MDHEN and CDR2 SYDVKM. CDR3 in amino acids: CASSLNRGTGELFF. CDR3 coding DNA: TGTGCCAGCAGTTTAAACAGGGGGACCGGGGAGCTGTTTTTT. Full variable domain (missing parts from reference TRBV28 and TRBJ2-2): DVKVTQSSRYLVKRTGEKVFLECVQDMDHENMFWYRQDPGLGLRLIYFSYDVKMKEKGDIPEGYSVSREKKERFSLILESASTNQTSMYLCASSLNRGTGELFFGEGSRLTVL.

This clonotype was observed a few times. The gene calls are TRBV11-2 and TRBJ1-6; TRBD1 is a possible D gene (6 bases). Germline V gene sequence: CDR1 SGHAT, CDR2 FQNNGV. CDR3 size: 15 residues. V lost 5 bases to trimming and J lost 9 bases, with 17 bases between them. CDR3 in amino acids: CASSPPTGRSSPLHF. CDR3 sequence (DNA): TGTGCCAGCAGCCCCCCTACAGGGCGGAGTTCACCCCTCCACTTT.

The genes are TRBV20-1 and TRBJ1-6, with D perhaps matching TRBD1 (6 bases). Germline values: CDR1 DFQATT, CDR2 SNEGSKA (reference sequence). Trimming took off 5 bases at V and 6 bases at J, with 14 bases between the two ends. This CDR3 has 14 residues. CDR3 residues: CSARVGATNSPLHF. DNA of the CDR3: TGCAGTGCTCGAGTGGGGGCCACTAATTCACCCCTCCACTTT.

The rearrangement uses TRBV11-2 and TRBJ2-2, with D possibly matching TRBD1 (7 bases). CDR3 size: 15 residues. In germline, CDR1 is SGHAT, CDR2 FQNNGV. Trimming removed 4 bases from V and 5 bases from J, with 14 bases in between. The CDR3 DNA follows: TGTGCCAGCAGCTCTCTCAGGGGGAGGACCGGGGAGCTGTTTTTT. Its translation is CASSSLRGRTGELFF.

The CDR3 DNA reads TGCAGCGTTCTCCGGGACAGGGTTTCACCTTACTTCAATCAGCCCCAGCATTTT. It is translated as CSVLRDRVSPYFNQPQHF. The chain is built from TRBV29-1 and TRBJ1-5, with 9 bases fitting TRBD1. The CDR3 extends over 18 amino acids. Germline CDR1 SQVTM, CDR2 ANQGSEA. V gave up 5 bases and J gave up 3 bases; unmatched junction bases: 17.

Only a few counts were recorded for this clonotype. The genes are TRBV5-6 and TRBJ1-2; D unclear. This CDR3 comprises 12 residues. Trimming left V 4 bases short and J 4 bases short, with 8 bases between. Germline V lookup: CDR1 SGHDT, CDR2 YYEEEE. The CDR3 sequence: CASSREFYGYTF. The CDR3 DNA reads as TGTGCCAGCAGCCGGGAGTTCTATGGCTACACCTTC.

This clonotype was counted between two and nine times. The chain uses TRBV28 and TRBJ2-5; D remains unclear. Trimming shortened V by 5 bases and J by 0 bases, and 10 bases separated the two germline ends. Germline CDR1 is MDHEN and CDR2 is SYDVKM. The CDR3 runs to 14 residues. CDR3 bases: TGTGCCAGCAGTGCCGGGCAGTACCAAGAGACCCAGTACTTC. It is translated as CASSAGQYQETQYF. The variable domain in full, completed from reference TRBV28 and TRBJ2-5, reads DVKVTQSSRYLVKRTGEKVFLECVQDMDHENMFWYRQDPGLGLRLIYFSYDVKMKEKGDIPEGYSVSREKKERFSLILESASTNQTSMYLCASSAGQYQETQYFGPGTRLLVL.

The chain joins TRBV7-8 to TRBJ2-5; 9 positions agree with TRBD2. V was pared by 5 bases and J by 1 base, with 5 bases of the junction left unmatched. Per the germline V gene, CDR1 is SGHVS and CDR2 is FQNEAQ. This CDR3 has 15 residues. The CDR3 protein is CASSAGGGAQETQYF. CDR3 DNA sequence: TGTGCCAGCAGCGCGGGCGGGGGGGCCCAAGAGACCCAGTACTTC. The full variable domain, with the rest looked up from reference TRBV7-8 and TRBJ2-5, is GAGVSQSPRYKVAKRGQDVALRCDPISGHVSLFWYQQALGQGPEFLTYFQNEAQLDKSGLPSDRFFAERPEGSVSTLKIQRTQQEDSAVYLCASSAGGGAQETQYFGPGTRLLVL.

This clonotype was counted many times. V and J are TRBV7-6 and TRBJ1-3; D ambiguous. CDR3 length: 15 amino acids. V was trimmed by 5 bases and J by 2 bases, leaving 13 bases between them. Germline lookup yields CDR1 SGHVS and CDR2 FNYEAQ. CDR3 coding DNA: TGTGCCAGCAGCCCTGGGTGGACCCCTGGAAACACCATATATTTT. Amino acid sequence: CASSPGWTPGNTIYF. Full variable domain (missing parts from reference TRBV7-6 and TRBJ1-3): GAGVSQSPRYKVTKRGQDVALRCDPISGHVSLYWYRQALGQGPEFLTYFNYEAQQDKSGLPNDRFSAERPEGSISTLTIQRTEQRDSAMYRCASSPGWTPGNTIYFGEGSWLTVV.

This clonotype was found a few times. This chain links TRBV5-1 with TRBJ1-3; D is undetermined. The V gene's germline CDR1 is SGHRS and CDR2 YFSETQ. The CDR3 contains 16 residues. V shed 0 bases and J shed 2 bases, with 12 bases lying between them. For the CDR3, the DNA is TGCGCCAGCAGCTTGGCCGAAGGAGGACCTGGAAACACCATATATTTT. Its protein product is CASSLAEGGPGNTIYF.

This clonotype was picked up many times. The chain couples TRBV24-1 to TRBJ2-1, with D unresolved. Germline assignment: CDR1 KGHDR and CDR2 SFDVKD. This CDR3 is built from 14 residues. Trimming pared 3 bases from V and 7 bases from J, leaving 12 bases between. CDR3 loop: CATSDTFKKNEQFF. Written as DNA, the CDR3 is TGTGCCACCAGTGATACCTTCAAGAAAAATGAGCAGTTCTTC.

A few counts support this clonotype. The chain couples TRBV25-1 to TRBJ1-5; 10 bases fit TRBD1. V lost 4 bases and J lost 7; bases outside the gene matches: 7. Per germline, CDR1 MGHDK and CDR2 SYGVNS. This CDR3 spans 15 amino acids. The chain's CDR3 is CASSGGQGLVQPQHF. CDR3 bases: TGTGCCAGCAGTGGGGGACAGGGGTTAGTCCAGCCCCAGCATTTT.

This clonotype was found a few times. This chain joins TRBV7-2 and TRBJ1-6, with unresolved D. Germline loops: CDR1 SGHTA, CDR2 FQGNSA. V lost 2 bases to trimming and J lost 7 bases, with 9 bases between them. This CDR3 spans 14 amino acids. CDR3 coding DNA: TGTGCCAGCAGCTTATGGCCAGAAAATTCACCCCTCCACTTT. Its protein is CASSLWPENSPLHF.

Many counts were recorded for this clonotype. CDR3: CASSLSTGELFF. In DNA, the CDR3 is TGTGCCAGCAGCTTGAGCACCGGGGAGCTGTTTTTT. The chain combines TRBV7-9 with TRBJ2-2; D gene ambiguous. The germline V and J ends were trimmed by 3 bases and 4 bases, with 3 bases remaining between them. Germline V CDR1 and CDR2: SEHNR, FQNEAQ (reference sequence). CDR3 length: 12 residues.

This chain links TRBV7-3 with TRBJ2-3, with TRBD2 matching 8 bases. With 5 bases clipped from V and 3 bases from J, the junction kept 31 bases outside the gene matches. Germline CDR1 SGHTA, CDR2 FQGTGA. There are 23 residues in the CDR3. Written as DNA, the CDR3 is TGTGCCAGCAGCCGCCTGGGGGCTAGCGGGCGGCGGCGCTTAAGGGTCTTTACAGATACGCAGTATTTT. Translation: CASSRLGASGRRRLRVFTDTQYF.